The 6 T cell receptor beta chains listed next were all sequenced from one sample in a study of blood T cell repertoires in COVID-19. The assay was immunoSEQ multiplex PCR, and TCRdb's table has in-frame clones only and misses some. The sample records about 250,000 clones, roughly four fifths being singletons. Sample: PBMCs or T cells enriched from blood (not recorded which). These receptors all come from a man aged 50 to 59 who had recovered from COVID-19.

This chain connects TRBV6-5 to TRBJ1-4; 9 nucleotides line up with TRBD1. The CDR3 is made up of 14 amino acids. V shed 5 bases, J shed 7 bases, and the junction held 5 bases outside the gene matches. Germline V gene sequence: CDR1 MNHEY, CDR2 SVGAGI. The CDR3 here is CASSPGTGTEKLFF. In DNA, the CDR3 is TGTGCCAGCAGTCCCGGGACAGGGACTGAAAAACTGTTTTTT.

This chain uses TRBV30 with TRBJ1-6, with 7 bases that match TRBD1. V lost 0 bases to trimming and J lost 0 bases; unmatched junction nucleotides: 11. Germline CDR1 GTSNPN, CDR2 SVGIG (reference sequence). CDR3 length: 19 amino acids. The CDR3 bases are TGTGCCTGGAGTGTACGGGGGCTGGGACAGAGCTCCTATAATTCACCCCTCCACTTT. This gives the protein CAWSVRGLGQSSYNSPLHF.

V gene TRBV4-3 combines with J gene TRBJ2-3; tentative D call: TRBD2 (5 bases). V was cut by 4 bases and J by 2 bases, with 10 bases left in between. Germline V gives CDR1 LGHNA, CDR2 YSLEER. This CDR3 is built from 14 residues. The CDR3 sequence: CASSLRGSTDTQYF. CDR3 in DNA: TGCGCCAGCAGCCTTCGGGGATCCACAGATACGCAGTATTTT.

The chain is built from TRBV5-1 and TRBJ2-2; 9 nucleotides match TRBD2. The CDR3 covers 16 residues. Trimming cost V 4 bases and J 6 bases; bases outside gene matches: 10. Germline values: CDR1 SGHRS, CDR2 YFSETQ. The CDR3 DNA is TGCGCCAGCAGCGCGGGGCAAATAGCGGGGGCCGGGGAGCTGTTTTTT. Encoded protein: CASSAGQIAGAGELFF. The full variable domain, in which reference TRBV5-1 and TRBJ2-2 provide the parts outside the CDR3, is KAGVTQTPRYLIKTRGQQVTLSCSPISGHRSVSWYQQTPGQGLQFLFEYFSETQRNKGNFPGRFSGRQFSNSRSEMNVSTLELGDSALYLCASSAGQIAGAGELFFGEGSRLTVL.

The chain is built from TRBV5-1 and TRBJ2-3; D gene unclear. Germline V gene sequence: CDR1 SGHRS, CDR2 YFSETQ. The germline V and J ends were trimmed by 0 bases and 1 base, with 12 bases remaining between them. CDR3 length equals 16 residues. The CDR3 coding sequence is TGCGCCAGCAGCTTGGTCGGCGGCCCTGGCACAGATACGCAGTATTTT. Translating gives CASSLVGGPGTDTQYF.

This clone was observed once. The genes are TRBV27 and TRBJ2-7; 11 bases are shared with TRBD2. CDR3 length: 14 amino acids. V gave up 3 bases and J gave up 3 bases; unmatched junction bases: 1. CDR1 is MNHEY, CDR2 SMNVEV, per germline (reference sequence). The CDR3 reads CASSFTSGSYEQYF. The CDR3 coding sequence is TGTGCCAGCAGTTTTACTAGCGGGAGCTACGAGCAGTACTTC.